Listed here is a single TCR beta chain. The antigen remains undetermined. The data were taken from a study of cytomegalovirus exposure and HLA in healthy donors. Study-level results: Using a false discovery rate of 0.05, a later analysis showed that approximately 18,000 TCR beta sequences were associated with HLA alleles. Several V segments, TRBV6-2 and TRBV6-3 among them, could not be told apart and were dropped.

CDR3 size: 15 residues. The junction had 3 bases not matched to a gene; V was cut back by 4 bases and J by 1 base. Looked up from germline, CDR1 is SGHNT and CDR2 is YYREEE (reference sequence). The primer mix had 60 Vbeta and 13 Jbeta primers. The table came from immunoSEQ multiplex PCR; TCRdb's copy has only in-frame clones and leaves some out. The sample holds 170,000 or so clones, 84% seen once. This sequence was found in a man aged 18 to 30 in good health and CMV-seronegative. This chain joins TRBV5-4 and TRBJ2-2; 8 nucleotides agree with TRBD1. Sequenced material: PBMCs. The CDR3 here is CASSRTGQNTGELFF. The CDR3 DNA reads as TGTGCCAGCAGCAGGACAGGGCAGAACACCGGGGAGCTGTTTTTT.